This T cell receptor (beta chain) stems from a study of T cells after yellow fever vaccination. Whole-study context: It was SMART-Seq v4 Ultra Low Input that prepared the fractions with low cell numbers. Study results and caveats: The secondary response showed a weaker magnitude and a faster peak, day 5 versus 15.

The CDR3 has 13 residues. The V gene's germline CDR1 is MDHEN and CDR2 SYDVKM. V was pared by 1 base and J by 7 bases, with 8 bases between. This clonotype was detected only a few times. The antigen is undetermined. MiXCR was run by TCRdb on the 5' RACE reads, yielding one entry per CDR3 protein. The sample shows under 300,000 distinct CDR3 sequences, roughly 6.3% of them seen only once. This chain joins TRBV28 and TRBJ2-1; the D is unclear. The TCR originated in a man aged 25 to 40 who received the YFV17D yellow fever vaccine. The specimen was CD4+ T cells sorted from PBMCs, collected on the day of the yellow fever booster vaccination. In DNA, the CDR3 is TGTGCCAGCAGTTTATCTCGTGTGAATGAGCAGTTCTTC. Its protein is CASSLSRVNEQFF.